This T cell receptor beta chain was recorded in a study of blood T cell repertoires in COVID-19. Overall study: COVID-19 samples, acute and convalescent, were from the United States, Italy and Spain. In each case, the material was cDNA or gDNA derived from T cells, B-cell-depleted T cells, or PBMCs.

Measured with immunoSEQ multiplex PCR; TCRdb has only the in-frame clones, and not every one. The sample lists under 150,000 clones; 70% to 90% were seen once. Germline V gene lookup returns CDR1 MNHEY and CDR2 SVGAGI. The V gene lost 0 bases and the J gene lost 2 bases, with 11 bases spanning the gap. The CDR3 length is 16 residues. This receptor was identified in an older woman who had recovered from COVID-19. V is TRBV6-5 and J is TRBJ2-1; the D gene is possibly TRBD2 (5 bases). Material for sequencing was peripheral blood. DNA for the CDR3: TGTGCCAGCAGTTACTCGTTCGGGGAAGCCTACAATGAGCAGTTCTTC. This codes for CASSYSFGEAYNEQFF.